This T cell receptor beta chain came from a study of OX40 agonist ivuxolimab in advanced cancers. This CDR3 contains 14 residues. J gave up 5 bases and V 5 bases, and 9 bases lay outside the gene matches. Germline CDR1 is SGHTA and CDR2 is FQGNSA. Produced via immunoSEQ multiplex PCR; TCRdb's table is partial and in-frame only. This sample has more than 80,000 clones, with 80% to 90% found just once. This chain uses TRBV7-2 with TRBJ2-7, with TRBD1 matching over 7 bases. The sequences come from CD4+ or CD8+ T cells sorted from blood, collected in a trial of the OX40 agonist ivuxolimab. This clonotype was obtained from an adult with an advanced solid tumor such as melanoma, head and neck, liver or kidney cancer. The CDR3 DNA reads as TGTGCCAGCAGCCCTTACAGGGGTCAAGACGAGCAGTACTTC. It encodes CASSPYRGQDEQYF.